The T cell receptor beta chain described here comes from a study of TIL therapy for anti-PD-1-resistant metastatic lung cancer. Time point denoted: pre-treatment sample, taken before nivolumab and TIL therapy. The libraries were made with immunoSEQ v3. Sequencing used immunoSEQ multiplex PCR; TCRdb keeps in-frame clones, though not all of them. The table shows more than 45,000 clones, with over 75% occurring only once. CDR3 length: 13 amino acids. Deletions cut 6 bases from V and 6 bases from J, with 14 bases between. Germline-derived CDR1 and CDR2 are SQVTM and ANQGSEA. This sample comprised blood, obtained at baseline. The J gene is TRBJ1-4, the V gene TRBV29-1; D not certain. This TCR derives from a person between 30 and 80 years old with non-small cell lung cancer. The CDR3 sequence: CSVQPWGDEKLFF. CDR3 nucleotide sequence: TGCAGCGTACAGCCGTGGGGAGATGAAAAACTGTTTTTT.